Below, one TCR beta chain is given with its context. This record belongs to a study of blood T cell repertoires in COVID-19. Across the study: Acute-phase and convalescent COVID-19 samples originated in the United States, Italy and Spain.

Sequencing used immunoSEQ multiplex PCR; TCRdb keeps in-frame clones, though not all of them. Found here are under 450,000 clones, more than 75% of them singletons; the top ten hold 2.5% to 3%. Per germline, CDR1 LGHDT and CDR2 YNNKEL (reference sequence). This CDR3 contains 16 residues. V was clipped by 2 bases and J by 8 bases; unmatched bases: 7. The sequence came from a woman aged 30 to 39 who had recovered from COVID-19. This sequence joins TRBV3-1 (or the pseudogene TRBV3-2) and TRBJ2-1; TRBD2 aligns across 12 bases. Specimen: PBMCs or T cells enriched from blood (not recorded which). CDR3 sequence: CASSQLAGGRSDEQFF. The CDR3 DNA reads as TGTGCCAGCAGCCAACTAGCGGGGGGGCGTTCTGATGAGCAGTTCTTC.